The rows below give T cell receptor beta chains drawn from one sample of a study of blood T cell repertoires in COVID-19. Some clones are missing from TCRdb's copy, which holds only in-frame ones; the method was immunoSEQ multiplex PCR. The profile shows over 250,000 clones, over 80% of them singletons. The sequencing input was peripheral blood. The receptors stem from a woman in her 40s who had recovered from COVID-19. Both conserved end residues are part of each CDR3. Each record gives: V gene, J gene, clone size, CDR3 protein. Not all rows give a size; the values are once, few, many and, for expanded clones, a class.

V gene: TRBV19; J gene: TRBJ2-1; clone size: NA; CDR3 protein: CATSPRRLNEQFF
V gene: TRBV12-5; J gene: TRBJ2-1; clone size: NA; CDR3 protein: CASGYETGSYNEQFF
V gene: TRBV5-6; J gene: TRBJ2-5; clone size: NA; CDR3 protein: CASSLAGTGKGETQYF
V gene: TRBV19; J gene: TRBJ1-2; clone size: NA; CDR3 protein: CASSRQGVYGYTF
V gene: TRBV3-1/TRBV3-2; J gene: TRBJ1-2; clone size: NA; CDR3 protein: CASSQPRTAIYGYTF
V gene: TRBV7-9; J gene: TRBJ2-2; clone size: NA; CDR3 protein: CASSLRRGTGELFF
V gene: TRBV6-2/TRBV6-3; J gene: TRBJ1-2; clone size: once; CDR3 protein: CASSYVGRATYGYTF
V gene: TRBV11-3; J gene: TRBJ2-2; clone size: NA; CDR3 protein: CASSYKRGANTGELFF
V gene: TRBV2; J gene: TRBJ2-1; clone size: NA; CDR3 protein: CASSEARGGAMNEQFF
V gene: TRBV2; J gene: TRBJ2-1; clone size: NA; CDR3 protein: CASSEVQGAYNEQFF